This T cell receptor beta chain is from a study of blood T cell repertoires in COVID-19. Assay used: immunoSEQ multiplex PCR; TCRdb lists only in-frame clones, some missing. Altogether 150,000 to 200,000 clones are present, under 90% being singletons, with the ten largest covering roughly 3.4%. Germline assignment: CDR1 MNHEY and CDR2 SVGEGT. This CDR3 is built from 18 residues. V was pared by 0 bases and J by 2 bases, with 10 bases of the junction left unmatched. Sequencing was done on a sample of PBMCs or T cells enriched from blood (not recorded which). The sequence was collected from a woman aged 55 to 70 who had recovered from COVID-19. The chain recombines TRBV6-2 or TRBV6-3 with TRBJ2-1; TRBD2 matches 7 bases. CDR3 in DNA: TGTGCCAGCAGTTACTCGGTTCTTGGGGAGGGCACCTACAATGAGCAGTTCTTC. Its translation: CASSYSVLGEGTYNEQFF.